These 12 T cell receptor beta chains were sequenced from one sample in a study of T cell changes during pregnancy in multiple sclerosis. The table came from immunoSEQ multiplex PCR; TCRdb's copy has only in-frame clones and leaves some out. This sample has 30,000 to 35,000 clones, with less than 95% found just once. The input for sequencing was CD8+ T cells from peripheral blood mononuclear cells, taken before pregnancy. The receptors come from a female donor with multiple sclerosis, enrolled in a pregnancy study.

The genes are TRBV7-3 and TRBJ1-1; maybe TRBD1 (5 bases). From germline, CDR1 is SGHTA and CDR2 FQGTGA. Trimming pared 1 base from V and 4 bases from J, leaving 13 bases between. The CDR3 extends over 15 amino acids. The CDR3 reads CASSLSAGSSTEAFF. CDR3 nucleotides: TGTGCCAGCAGCTTAAGCGCAGGGTCGAGCACTGAAGCTTTCTTT.

The chain has TRBV29-1 and TRBJ2-1; 8 bases are shared with TRBD1. CDR1 is SQVTM and CDR2 is ANQGSEA in the germline V gene. The junction had 10 bases not matched to a gene; V was cut back by 7 bases and J by 8 bases. CDR3 length equals 13 residues. CDR3 loop: CSARGQGADEQFF. Here the CDR3 DNA reads TGCAGCGCCCGCGGTCAGGGGGCCGATGAGCAGTTCTTC.

The chain combines TRBV6-5 with TRBJ2-7; 13 nucleotides agree with TRBD2. There are 15 residues in the CDR3. The junction had 4 bases not matched to a gene; V was cut back by 5 bases and J by 3 bases. From germline, CDR1 is MNHEY and CDR2 SVGAGI. The CDR3 sequence: CASSQLAGGFYEQYF. In DNA, the CDR3 is TGTGCCAGCAGTCAACTAGCGGGAGGGTTCTACGAGCAGTACTTC.

J is TRBJ1-1 and V is TRBV5-4, with D possibly being TRBD1 (5 bases). V lost 4 bases and J lost 0, with 13 bases in between. Germline values: CDR1 SGHNT, CDR2 YYREEE (reference sequence). This CDR3 spans 15 amino acids. CDR3 in DNA: TGTGCCAGCAGCATTGTACAGGAGTTGAACACTGAAGCTTTCTTT. As protein: CASSIVQELNTEAFF.

The chain recombines TRBV6-1 with TRBJ1-1; D unclear. V lost 0 bases, J lost 0 bases, and 8 bases lay in between. The CDR3 is made up of 15 amino acids. The V gene's germline CDR1 is MNHNS and CDR2 SASEGT. The CDR3 bases are TGTGCCAGCAGTGAAGCCTCCTTTATGAACACTGAAGCTTTCTTT. The encoded protein is CASSEASFMNTEAFF.

The V call is TRBV30, the J call TRBJ1-1, with 8 bases matching TRBD1. The ends lost 3 bases at V and 5 bases at J; junction bases unmatched: 5. The germline V gene has CDR1 GTSNPN and CDR2 SVGIG (reference sequence). The CDR3 consists of 13 residues. Written as DNA, the CDR3 is TGTGCCTGGAGGGCGGGACAGGTGACTGAAGCTTTCTTT. Amino acid sequence: CAWRAGQVTEAFF.

The chain recombines TRBV5-1 with TRBJ2-7, with D hard to call. CDR1 SGHRS and CDR2 YFSETQ come from the germline V gene. CDR3 length: 14 amino acids. V was trimmed by 4 bases and J by 4 bases, leaving 15 bases between them. The CDR3 region has the DNA TGCGCCAGCAGCAGGATAGAGACACCTTACGAGCAGTACTTC. It yields the protein CASSRIETPYEQYF.

The rearrangement links TRBV29-1 to TRBJ2-3, with 8 bases that match TRBD1. Germline V CDR1 and CDR2: SQVTM, ANQGSEA. Trimming took 7 bases from V and 4 from J; bases not matched to a gene: 13. The CDR3 contains 15 residues. CDR3 bases: TGCAGCGGCGGAACCATGACAGGGGAGGCAGATACGCAGTATTTT. It encodes CSGGTMTGEADTQYF.

A single count supports this clone. V is TRBV7-9 and J is TRBJ1-1; tentative D call: TRBD1 (6 bases). The V end lost 1 base, the J end lost 0 bases, and 9 bases lay between the germline ends. The CDR3 extends over 15 amino acids. Germline loops: CDR1 SEHNR, CDR2 FQNEAQ (reference sequence). The CDR3 spells CASSLGAGVNTEAFF. The CDR3 region has the DNA TGTGCCAGCAGCTTAGGGGCAGGGGTGAACACTGAAGCTTTCTTT.

CDR3 nucleotides: TGTGCCAGCCACGGGCGGGACAGCACGCAGTATTTT. Amino acids: CASHGRDSTQYF. This chain links TRBV7-6 with TRBJ2-3; perhaps TRBD1 as D (7 bases). The CDR3 is 12 amino acids. The V gene lost 8 bases and the J gene lost 9 bases, with 15 bases spanning the gap. Germline-derived CDR1 and CDR2 are SGHVS and FNYEAQ.

The chain carries TRBV7-2 and TRBJ2-7, with no clear D. The CDR3 runs 11 residues. The V gene's germline CDR1 is SGHTA and CDR2 FQGNSA. V was cut by 4 bases and J by 9 bases, with 10 bases left in between. The CDR3, as DNA: TGTGCCAGCAGCTACGGTAGCACGCAGTACTTC. Translation: CASSYGSTQYF.

This clone came up once. The chain uses TRBV10-2 and TRBJ1-2; tentatively, D is TRBD1 (5 bases). Germline V gene sequence: CDR1 WSHSY, CDR2 SAAADI. The V gene lost 10 bases and the J gene lost 5 bases, with 20 bases spanning the gap. The CDR3 extends over 14 amino acids. The CDR3 reads CATSLVPRGYGYTF. CDR3 nucleotides: TGCGCCACCTCCCTGGTCCCCCGGGGGTATGGCTACACCTTC.